This T cell receptor beta chain was sequenced for a study of vaccination effects on CD4 cells after COVID-19. Produced via immunoSEQ multiplex PCR; TCRdb's table is partial and in-frame only. This table holds tens of thousands of clones, 60% to 85% found once. This clone occurred once. Its antigen is unknown. The germline V gene encodes CDR1 KGHSH and CDR2 LQKENI. The germline V and J ends were trimmed by 3 bases and 6 bases, with 7 bases remaining between them. CDR3 length equals 12 residues. Study conclusions and caveats: Healthy vaccinees had only 1 of 255 vaccine-induced clones cross-react with common cold coronaviruses.

With the ViraFEST assay, the study expanded antigen-specific CD4+ T cells using viral peptide pools, then sequenced them. Between days 10 and 11 of culture, CD4+ T cells were separated out. No vaccinee had earlier SARS-CoV-2 infection, and nucleocapsid antibodies were negative. J is TRBJ2-3 and V is TRBV18; D unresolved. This specimen consisted of CD4+ T cells from PBMCs cultured with HCoV-OC43 spike peptides, obtained before COVID-19 vaccination. Subset described: HCoV-OC43 spike overlapping peptide pool stimulation. The TCR originated in a human donor who received a COVID-19 vaccine. CDR3 nucleotide sequence: TGTGCCAGCTCACCTTCCCTCGATACGCAGTATTTT. Its translation: CASSPSLDTQYF.